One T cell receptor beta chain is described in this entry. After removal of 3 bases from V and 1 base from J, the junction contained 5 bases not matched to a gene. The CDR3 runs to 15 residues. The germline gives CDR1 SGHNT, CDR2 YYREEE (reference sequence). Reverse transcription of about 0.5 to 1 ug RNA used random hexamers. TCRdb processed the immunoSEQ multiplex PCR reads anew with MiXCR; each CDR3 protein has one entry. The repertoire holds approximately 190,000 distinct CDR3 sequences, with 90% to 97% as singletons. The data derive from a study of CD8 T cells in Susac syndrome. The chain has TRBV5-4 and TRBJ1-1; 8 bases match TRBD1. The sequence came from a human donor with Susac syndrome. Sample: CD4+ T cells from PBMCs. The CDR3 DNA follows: TGTGCCAGCAGCTCCCGGGACAGGCGGAACACTGAAGCTTTCTTT. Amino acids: CASSSRDRRNTEAFF.